Below, 28 T cell receptor beta chains from the same sample are listed, as sequenced in a study of blood T cell repertoires in COVID-19. Produced via immunoSEQ multiplex PCR; TCRdb's table is partial and in-frame only. The data contain 330,000 or so clones, roughly 90% of them singletons. Input material: peripheral blood. The receptors were gathered from a woman aged 60-70 years with COVID-19, enrolled during active disease.

This clone was seen only a few times. V usage is TRBV20-1 and J usage is TRBJ1-1; D remains unclear. V lost 3 bases and J 5 bases, leaving 16 bases between the germline ends. The germline V gene encodes CDR1 DFQATT and CDR2 SNEGSKA (reference sequence). There are 14 residues in the CDR3. The CDR3 is CSASVRSRETEAFF. For the CDR3, the DNA is TGCAGTGCTAGTGTCAGGTCCCGGGAGACTGAAGCTTTCTTT.

The rearrangement uses TRBV5-1 and TRBJ2-1, with 7 positions matching TRBD1. V lost 4 bases and J lost 1; bases outside the gene matches: 5. Germline CDR1 is SGHRS and CDR2 is YFSETQ. The CDR3 length is 15 residues. The CDR3 protein is CASSRAQGSYNEQFF. DNA of the CDR3: TGCGCCAGCAGCCGGGCACAGGGGTCCTACAATGAGCAGTTCTTC.

The chain combines TRBV10-3 with TRBJ1-6; a weak D match, TRBD1 (6 bases). Germline V CDR1 and CDR2: ENHRY, SYGVKD. The CDR3 contains 13 residues. Trimming removed 2 bases at V and 10 bases at J, with 9 bases between. The CDR3 sequence: CAISEGGWSPLHF. In nucleotides, the CDR3 is TGTGCCATCAGTGAGGGGGGCTGGTCACCCCTCCACTTT.

The gene calls are TRBV6-5 and TRBJ2-7; 11 positions agree with TRBD1. Germline V gene sequence: CDR1 MNHEY, CDR2 SVGAGI. This CDR3 has 14 amino acids. J was trimmed by 1 base and V by 8 bases; bases with no gene match: 4. CDR3 nucleotides: TGTGCCAGCCACCGGGACAGGGGGTCCTACGAGCAGTACTTC. It encodes CASHRDRGSYEQYF.

A note on this clone: The sample holds other DNA sequences that translate to the same CDR3. This rearrangement joins TRBV27 to TRBJ1-5; no reliable D call. Deletions cut 0 bases from V and 4 bases from J, with 4 bases between. Germline V gene lookup returns CDR1 MNHEY and CDR2 SMNVEV (reference sequence). The CDR3 contains 13 residues. For the CDR3, the DNA is TGTGCCAGCAGTTTATCCGTTAATCAGCCCCAGCATTTT. This sequence encodes CASSLSVNQPQHF.

The chain combines TRBV5-1 with TRBJ1-2; tentatively, D is TRBD1 (5 bases). There are 15 residues in the CDR3. V was cut by 7 bases and J by 3 bases, with 19 bases left in between. Germline V gene sequence: CDR1 SGHRS, CDR2 YFSETQ. CDR3 loop: CASGAGPLRDYGYTF. The CDR3 nucleotides are TGCGCCAGCGGGGCGGGGCCCCTCAGGGACTATGGCTACACCTTC. Together with reference TRBV5-1 and TRBJ1-2, the CDR3 gives the full variable domain: KAGVTQTPRYLIKTRGQQVTLSCSPISGHRSVSWYQQTPGQGLQFLFEYFSETQRNKGNFPGRFSGRQFSNSRSEMNVSTLELGDSALYLCASGAGPLRDYGYTFGSGTRLTVV.

The chain links TRBV5-1 to TRBJ2-4; no clear D gene. Germline lookup yields CDR1 SGHRS and CDR2 YFSETQ. V was shortened by 1 base and J by 7 bases, with 9 bases between the two germline ends. This CDR3 has 13 amino acids. CDR3 bases: TGCGCCAGCAGCTTGAAGACGGGTAACATTCAGTACTTC. Translation: CASSLKTGNIQYF. Looking up the rest from reference TRBV5-1 and TRBJ2-4 gives the full variable domain: KAGVTQTPRYLIKTRGQQVTLSCSPISGHRSVSWYQQTPGQGLQFLFEYFSETQRNKGNFPGRFSGRQFSNSRSEMNVSTLELGDSALYLCASSLKTGNIQYFGAGTRLSVL.

V is TRBV5-1 and J is TRBJ1-4, with 8 nucleotides matching TRBD1. Germline V lookup: CDR1 SGHRS, CDR2 YFSETQ. The V segment lost 0 bases and the J segment 3 bases; nucleotides outside the gene matches: 1. The length of the CDR3 is 15 residues. CDR3 sequence reads: CASSLETGANEKLFF. Here the CDR3 DNA reads TGCGCCAGCAGCTTGGAGACAGGGGCTAATGAAAAACTGTTTTTT.

This clone occurred once. This chain joins TRBV5-6 and TRBJ2-7; TRBD2 might be the D (6 bases). The CDR3 sequence is 13 residues long. Looked up from germline, CDR1 is SGHDT and CDR2 is YYEEEE. V lost 2 bases and J 3 bases, leaving 9 bases between the germline ends. The CDR3 DNA sequence: TGTGCCAGCAGCTTCGGCGGGGACTACGAGCAGTACTTC. Protein: CASSFGGDYEQYF.

The J gene is TRBJ2-7, the V gene TRBV7-6; TRBD2 matches at 8 bases. Germline V CDR1 and CDR2: SGHVS, FNYEAQ. After removal of 5 bases from V and 1 base from J, the junction contained 13 bases not matched to a gene. The CDR3 totals 17 residues. CDR3 protein: CASSNRLERGPSYEQYF. CDR3 sequence (DNA): TGTGCCAGCAGCAATAGGTTGGAGCGGGGGCCTTCCTACGAGCAGTACTTC.

Written as DNA, the CDR3 is TGTGCCAGCAGCCCCCACAGGGGGAGGGATGAAAAACTGTTTTTT. Translating it yields CASSPHRGRDEKLFF. The V and J genes are TRBV14 and TRBJ1-4; 8 bases line up with TRBD1. CDR3 length equals 15 residues. Trimming took 4 bases from V and 6 from J; bases not matched to a gene: 7. Germline CDR1 SGHDN, CDR2 FVKESK.

The chain links TRBV11-3 to TRBJ1-3, with TRBD1 identical over 8 bases. Per the germline V gene, CDR1 is SGHNT and CDR2 is YENEEA. CDR3 length equals 14 residues. J lost 4 bases, V lost 5 bases, and 4 bases had no gene match. CDR3 sequence reads: CASSATGAGNTIYF. The DNA of the CDR3 is TGTGCCAGCAGCGCGACAGGGGCGGGAAACACCATATATTTT.

The chain employs TRBV5-1 and TRBJ1-1; 7 nucleotides agree with TRBD1. With 6 bases clipped from V and 4 bases from J, the junction kept 12 bases outside the gene matches. Germline V gene lookup returns CDR1 SGHRS and CDR2 YFSETQ. The CDR3 consists of 15 residues. The CDR3, as DNA: TGCGCCAGCACCAAGGGGAATACAGGGGTCACTGAAGCTTTCTTT. It specifies CASTKGNTGVTEAFF. The full variable domain, its missing parts supplied by reference TRBV5-1 and TRBJ1-1, is KAGVTQTPRYLIKTRGQQVTLSCSPISGHRSVSWYQQTPGQGLQFLFEYFSETQRNKGNFPGRFSGRQFSNSRSEMNVSTLELGDSALYLCASTKGNTGVTEAFFGQGTRLTVV.

The chain recombines TRBV7-2 with TRBJ2-7; 9 bases are shared with TRBD2. Germline loops: CDR1 SGHTA, CDR2 FQGNSA. The V and J ends lost 1 base and 5 bases, in that order; junction bases with no gene match: 3. The CDR3 consists of 14 residues. Here the CDR3 DNA reads TGTGCCAGCAGCTTAGGGCTAGCGGGGCACGAGCAGTACTTC. Translated: CASSLGLAGHEQYF.

The chain joins TRBV9 to TRBJ2-7; 8 nucleotides line up with TRBD2. The ends lost 0 bases at V and 6 bases at J; junction bases unmatched: 2. In germline, CDR1 is SGDLS, CDR2 YYNGEE. There are 13 residues in the CDR3. The CDR3, as DNA: TGTGCCAGCAGCGTAGTAGCGGGGACCGAGCAGTACTTC. Its translation: CASSVVAGTEQYF.

This chain uses TRBV5-1 with TRBJ2-7; TRBD1 might be the D (5 bases). In germline, CDR1 is SGHRS, CDR2 YFSETQ. The CDR3 is made up of 12 amino acids. V was clipped by 2 bases and J by 7 bases, with 10 bases between them. The CDR3 DNA is TGCGCCAGCAGCTTCGTAGGGGATGAGCAGTACTTC. The encoded protein is CASSFVGDEQYF.

This sequence joins TRBV27 and TRBJ1-2; perhaps TRBD1 as D (5 bases). The CDR3 runs 13 residues. Trimming took 3 bases from V and 3 from J, leaving 8 bases between them. The germline CDR1 and CDR2 sequences are MNHEY and SMNVEV (reference sequence). The chain's CDR3 is CASSLGQDYGYTF. CDR3 DNA sequence: TGTGCCAGCAGTTTGGGGCAGGACTATGGCTACACCTTC.

V usage is TRBV6-6 and J usage is TRBJ1-3, with D unresolved. V lost 4 bases and J 0 bases, leaving 7 bases between the germline ends. CDR3 length: 14 residues. CDR1 is MNHNY, CDR2 SVGAGI, per germline (reference sequence). The CDR3 loop is CASSSADSGNTIYF. CDR3 DNA sequence: TGTGCCAGCAGTTCGGCGGACTCTGGAAACACCATATATTTT.

This chain uses TRBV6-2 or TRBV6-3 with TRBJ1-1; 9 bases match TRBD1. The germline V gene has CDR1 MNHEY and CDR2 SVGEGT. The CDR3 is made up of 16 amino acids. Losses at the gene ends were 2 bases for V and 7 bases for J; bases not matched to a gene: 11. As DNA, the CDR3 is TGTGCCAGCAGTTACCGTACAGGGGGCGAAAGGAGTGAAGCTTTCTTT. This translates into CASSYRTGGERSEAFF.

Only one count was recorded for this clone. The chain carries TRBV6-5 and TRBJ1-6; 7 bases align to TRBD1. J lost 6 bases, V lost 2 bases, and 4 bases had no gene match. The V gene's germline CDR1 is MNHEY and CDR2 SVGAGI. The CDR3 spans 15 residues. The CDR3 region is CASSYTGDSNSPLHF. Written as DNA, the CDR3 is TGTGCCAGCAGTTACACAGGGGACAGTAATTCACCCCTCCACTTT.

V usage is TRBV5-5 and J usage is TRBJ1-6; no firm D call. The CDR3 consists of 14 residues. The V gene lost 0 bases and the J gene lost 7 bases, with 8 bases spanning the gap. The V gene's germline CDR1 is SGHKS and CDR2 YYEKEE (reference sequence). CDR3 DNA sequence: TGTGCCAGCAGCTTGGCGACGAGGAATTCACCCCTCCACTTT. Amino acid sequence: CASSLATRNSPLHF.

CDR3 protein: CATSDRGLYEQYF. CDR3 nucleotides: TGTGCCACAAGTGACAGGGGACTTTACGAGCAGTACTTC. This rearrangement joins TRBV19 to TRBJ2-7; the match to TRBD1 covers 8 bases. V was pared by 10 bases and J by 4 bases, with 9 bases of the junction left unmatched. CDR1 and CDR2 (germline): LNHDA, SQIVND (reference sequence). The CDR3 runs 13 residues.

V is TRBV5-4 and J is TRBJ2-5; possibly TRBD1 for D (6 bases). The CDR3 covers 13 residues. Trimming left V 2 bases short and J 5 bases short, with 10 bases between. The germline V gene has CDR1 SGHNT and CDR2 YYREEE (reference sequence). DNA of the CDR3: TGTGCCAGCAGCTTAGGGGGTAGGGAGACCCAGTACTTC. Protein sequence: CASSLGGRETQYF.

The V call is TRBV28, the J call TRBJ2-7; 7 bases fit TRBD1. V was clipped by 8 bases and J by 0 bases; unmatched bases: 10. The CDR3 runs to 15 residues. CDR1 and CDR2 from the germline V gene are MDHEN and SYDVKM. CDR3 region: CASRNRGLLSYEQYF. The CDR3 nucleotides are TGTGCCAGCCGGAACAGGGGCCTCCTCTCCTACGAGCAGTACTTC.

The V gene is TRBV10-3, the J gene TRBJ1-1; maybe TRBD1 (5 bases). Per the germline V gene, CDR1 is ENHRY and CDR2 is SYGVKD. The V and J ends lost 2 bases and 3 bases respectively, with 10 bases between them. The CDR3 sequence is 14 residues long. CDR3 nucleotide sequence: TGTGCCATCAGTGAGAAGGGGCGAGACACTGAAGCTTTCTTT. Protein: CAISEKGRDTEAFF.

J is TRBJ1-5 and V is TRBV19, with D perhaps TRBD1 (5 bases). The germline V gene has CDR1 LNHDA and CDR2 SQIVND (reference sequence). Trimming took off 7 bases at V and 4 bases at J, with 20 bases between the two ends. There are 16 residues in the CDR3. In nucleotides, the CDR3 is TGTGCCAGTACCCAGGGCCCACTCAACAGGAATCAGCCCCAGCATTTT. This gives the protein CASTQGPLNRNQPQHF.

The rearrangement uses TRBV5-1 and TRBJ1-4; D unresolved. V lost 6 bases to trimming and J lost 0 bases, with 9 bases between them. This CDR3 region has 14 residues. CDR1 is SGHRS, CDR2 YFSETQ, per germline. In DNA, the CDR3 is TGCGCCAGCACCAACTTACCAACTAATGAAAAACTGTTTTTT. This codes for CASTNLPTNEKLFF.

J is TRBJ1-3 and V is TRBV7-6; 9 nucleotides agree with TRBD1. Germline lookup yields CDR1 SGHVS and CDR2 FNYEAQ. This CDR3 comprises 15 residues. Germline trimming cut 5 bases from V and 3 bases from J; bases unmatched to any gene: 5. The chain's CDR3 is CASSPGTGNGNTIYF. CDR3 coding DNA: TGTGCCAGCAGCCCCGGGACAGGGAATGGAAACACCATATATTTT.